One sample yielded the 32 T cell receptor beta chains listed below, sequenced in a study of blood T cell repertoires in COVID-19. The table came from immunoSEQ multiplex PCR; TCRdb's copy has only in-frame clones and leaves some out. The sample has approximately 250,000 clones, 85% to 90% seen once. The sequencing sample was made of PBMCs or T cells enriched from blood (not recorded which). These receptors all stem from a woman in her twenties or thirties who had recovered from COVID-19.

The V call is TRBV13, the J call TRBJ2-5; possible D gene TRBD2, 6 bases. The germline V gene has CDR1 PRHDT and CDR2 FYEKMQ (reference sequence). With 3 bases removed from V and 1 base from J, the gap between germline ends came to 12 bases. This CDR3 spans 15 amino acids. CDR3 region: CASSLGGEGQETQYF. In DNA, the CDR3 is TGTGCCAGCAGCTTGGGGGGTGAGGGCCAAGAGACCCAGTACTTC.

This chain connects TRBV28 to TRBJ2-7; D call uncertain. CDR3 length: 18 amino acids. CDR1 is MDHEN and CDR2 is SYDVKM in the germline V gene. V was shortened by 4 bases and J by 0 bases, with 22 bases between the two germline ends. This chain's CDR3 is CASSYLSRPSPFSYEQYF. CDR3 bases: TGTGCCAGCAGTTACCTTAGCCGCCCATCGCCCTTCTCCTACGAGCAGTACTTC.

V and J are TRBV28 and TRBJ2-1, with a possible D match to TRBD2 (5 bases). Germline V gives CDR1 MDHEN, CDR2 SYDVKM. V was pared by 2 bases and J by 3 bases, with 11 bases between. The CDR3 is made up of 15 amino acids. CDR3 coding DNA: TGTGCCAGCAGTTTAGGGCAGACTAACTACAATGAGCAGTTCTTC. Translating gives CASSLGQTNYNEQFF.

V is TRBV7-2 and J is TRBJ1-4; D is unresolved. V dropped 5 bases and J dropped 8 bases, with 15 bases sitting between them. CDR1 is SGHTA, CDR2 FQGNSA, per germline. This CDR3 region has 14 residues. CDR3 sequence (DNA): TGTGCCAGCAGCCCAGAGGTTGGTGAAGAAAAACTGTTTTTT. Amino acids: CASSPEVGEEKLFF.

The J gene is TRBJ1-5, the V gene TRBV7-2; possible D gene TRBD1, 5 bases. Germline lookup yields CDR1 SGHTA and CDR2 FQGNSA. The V end was cut by 5 bases, the J end by 2 bases, with 13 bases between. CDR3 length: 15 amino acids. The CDR3, as DNA: TGTGCCAGCAGCGCGGGGGGGGGAGGCAATCAGCCCCAGCATTTT. Translation gives CASSAGGGGNQPQHF.

The V and J genes are TRBV7-2 and TRBJ2-1; TRBD1 matches at 7 bases. The germline V gene has CDR1 SGHTA and CDR2 FQGNSA. After removal of 4 bases from V and 9 bases from J, the junction contained 9 bases not matched to a gene. The CDR3 has 14 amino acids. CDR3 coding DNA: TGTGCCAGCAGCTCACGGGACAGAACTTCTGAGCAGTTCTTC. Protein product: CASSSRDRTSEQFF.

This chain uses TRBV3-1 (or the pseudogene TRBV3-2) with TRBJ1-5, with TRBD1 matching over 8 bases. In germline, CDR1 is LGHDT, CDR2 YNNKEL (reference sequence). The CDR3 runs 14 residues. Unmatched junction bases numbered 5, after V lost 3 bases and J lost 7 bases. CDR3 amino acids: CASSHGQGGQPQHF. CDR3 coding DNA: TGTGCCAGCAGCCATGGACAGGGAGGACAGCCCCAGCATTTT.

The J gene is TRBJ2-1, the V gene TRBV5-1; D not resolved. CDR3 length: 14 residues. Germline-derived CDR1 and CDR2 are SGHRS and YFSETQ. Trimming cost V 0 bases and J 5 bases, with 9 bases left between them. CDR3 bases: TGCGCCAGCAGCTTGGCGCGACTCAACAATGAGCAGTTCTTC. Translating it yields CASSLARLNNEQFF.

The chain joins TRBV5-1 to TRBJ1-5; 7 positions match TRBD1. This CDR3 has 14 amino acids. The V gene's germline CDR1 is SGHRS and CDR2 YFSETQ. V lost 2 bases to trimming and J lost 4 bases; unmatched junction nucleotides: 3. The CDR3 region is CASSLGGQNQPQHF. The DNA of the CDR3 is TGCGCCAGCAGCTTAGGGGGACAGAATCAGCCCCAGCATTTT. Variable domain in full (rest from reference TRBV5-1 and TRBJ1-5): KAGVTQTPRYLIKTRGQQVTLSCSPISGHRSVSWYQQTPGQGLQFLFEYFSETQRNKGNFPGRFSGRQFSNSRSEMNVSTLELGDSALYLCASSLGGQNQPQHFGDGTRLSIL.

This CDR3 is CASILRGTEAFF. CDR3 nucleotides: TGTGCCAGCATTCTTAGGGGCACTGAAGCTTTCTTT. This chain uses TRBV12-3 or TRBV12-4 with TRBJ1-1; tentatively, D is TRBD1 (5 bases). The V and J ends lost 7 bases and 4 bases respectively, with 10 bases between them. The CDR3 is 12 residues long.

The J gene is TRBJ2-3, the V gene TRBV19; the match to TRBD1 covers 7 bases. Germline V lookup: CDR1 LNHDA, CDR2 SQIVND (reference sequence). Trimming cost V 8 bases and J 2 bases; bases outside gene matches: 4. The CDR3 runs 13 residues. The CDR3 loop is CASSQGYTDTQYF. The CDR3 DNA reads as TGTGCCAGTTCACAGGGGTACACAGATACGCAGTATTTT.

This clone was counted a single time. The V gene is TRBV19, the J gene TRBJ2-7; the match to TRBD2 covers 8 bases. J was trimmed by 1 base and V by 5 bases; bases with no gene match: 7. Germline V CDR1 and CDR2: LNHDA, SQIVND (reference sequence). CDR3 length equals 15 residues. CDR3 DNA sequence: TGTGCCAGTAGTCCCGGGGGGGGCGCGTCCTACGAGCAGTACTTC. Translating gives CASSPGGGASYEQYF.

The chain has TRBV7-9 and TRBJ2-4, with D tentatively TRBD1 (5 bases). Germline V gives CDR1 SEHNR, CDR2 FQNEAQ (reference sequence). This CDR3 has 14 amino acids. Trimming left V 4 bases short and J 8 bases short, with 15 bases between. DNA for the CDR3: TGTGCCAGCAGCTGGGCAGGGAAAGGGGACATTCAGTACTTC. It specifies CASSWAGKGDIQYF.

V and J are TRBV5-4 and TRBJ2-7; D is undetermined. Per the germline V gene, CDR1 is SGHNT and CDR2 is YYREEE (reference sequence). V was cut by 1 base and J by 3 bases, with 14 bases left in between. The CDR3 is made up of 15 amino acids. CDR3 sequence reads: CASSLSSMMVYEQYF. In DNA form, the CDR3 reads TGTGCCAGCAGCTTGTCTTCTATGATGGTCTACGAGCAGTACTTC.

DNA of the CDR3: TGTGCCAGCAGCCGAAGCTTCGGTTCCTACAATGAGCAGTTCTTC. Its protein is CASSRSFGSYNEQFF. The V gene is TRBV7-3, the J gene TRBJ2-1; D ambiguous. Trimming cost V 5 bases and J 1 base, with 12 bases left between them. CDR3 length: 15 residues. Germline CDR1 and CDR2: SGHTA and FQGTGA.

The chain recombines TRBV27 with TRBJ1-1; weak D call: TRBD1 (5 bases). Per the germline V gene, CDR1 is MNHEY and CDR2 is SMNVEV (reference sequence). CDR3 length: 14 residues. Deletions cut 3 bases from V and 5 bases from J, with 13 bases between. CDR3: CASSFFQGGTEAFF. The CDR3, as DNA: TGTGCCAGCAGTTTCTTTCAGGGAGGAACTGAAGCTTTCTTT.

The chain combines TRBV5-4 with TRBJ1-4, with D possibly matching TRBD1 (5 bases). The length of the CDR3 is 17 residues. V lost 5 bases, J lost 0 bases, and 17 bases lay in between. Germline values: CDR1 SGHNT, CDR2 YYREEE (reference sequence). This chain's CDR3 is CASSSGGGSSTNEKLFF. CDR3 nucleotides: TGTGCCAGCAGTTCCGGGGGAGGGTCTTCAACTAATGAAAAACTGTTTTTT.

The chain couples TRBV12-5 to TRBJ2-1, with TRBD2 as a possible D gene (6 bases). V was cut by 5 bases and J by 8 bases, with 16 bases left in between. This CDR3 region has 14 residues. Germline V lookup: CDR1 LGHNT, CDR2 FRNRAP. The CDR3 is CASGRGGEVYEQFF. CDR3 DNA sequence: TGTGCTAGTGGTCGTGGTGGGGAGGTGTATGAGCAGTTCTTC.

The chain recombines TRBV6-2 or TRBV6-3 with TRBJ1-2; 10 bases line up with TRBD1. Germline CDR1 MNHEY, CDR2 SVGEGT. J was trimmed by 6 bases and V by 6 bases; bases with no gene match: 7. The length of the CDR3 is 14 residues. The CDR3 region is CASSLTGGINGYTF. Here the CDR3 DNA reads TGTGCCAGCAGCCTGACAGGGGGCATTAATGGCTACACCTTC.

This chain links TRBV24-1 with TRBJ2-3; 8 bases are a match to TRBD1. This CDR3 spans 17 amino acids. CDR1 is KGHDR and CDR2 is SFDVKD in the germline V gene. Trimming cost V 3 bases and J 0 bases; bases outside gene matches: 7. The CDR3 DNA is TGTGCCACCAGTGATAGCGACAGGGGACACAGCACAGATACGCAGTATTTT. Its translation: CATSDSDRGHSTDTQYF.

The J gene is TRBJ2-1, the V gene TRBV9; 7 positions match TRBD1. The CDR3 length is 20 residues. Germline V gene data show CDR1 as SGDLS and CDR2 as YYNGEE. V lost 0 bases and J lost 3; bases outside the gene matches: 18. CDR3 sequence: CASSVVDPAWTGYYYNEQFF. The CDR3 DNA follows: TGTGCCAGCAGCGTAGTGGACCCGGCCTGGACAGGCTACTACTACAATGAGCAGTTCTTC.

The J gene is TRBJ1-4, the V gene TRBV4-3, with D perhaps TRBD1 (5 bases). CDR3 size: 15 residues. Trimming stripped 0 bases from V and 8 bases from J, with 13 bases between. CDR1 and CDR2 from the germline V gene are LGHNA and YSLEER. CDR3 bases: TGCGCCAGCAGCCAAGAGTGGGGGGAAGGGGAAAAACTGTTTTTT. Its protein product is CASSQEWGEGEKLFF.

The genes are TRBV29-1 and TRBJ2-2; the D is unclear. CDR1 SQVTM and CDR2 ANQGSEA come from the germline V gene. The CDR3 contains 16 residues. V lost 4 bases, J lost 6 bases, and 21 bases lay in between. The DNA for the CDR3 is TGCAGCGTTGGCCGTTGCCTTGAGGCTGAGGCCGGGGAGCTGTTTTTT. It is translated as CSVGRCLEAEAGELFF.

The V gene is TRBV9, the J gene TRBJ1-1; 8 bases agree with TRBD1. The trim removed 3 bases at V and 0 bases at J, leaving 7 bases unmatched. The CDR3 contains 16 residues. Per the germline V gene, CDR1 is SGDLS and CDR2 is YYNGEE. CDR3 sequence: CASSAQGATVNTEAFF. The CDR3 bases are TGTGCCAGCAGCGCTCAGGGGGCTACCGTGAACACTGAAGCTTTCTTT. Filled out from reference TRBV9 and TRBJ1-1, the complete variable domain reads DSGVTQTPKHLITATGQRVTLRCSPRSGDLSVYWYQQSLDQGLQFLIQYYNGEERAKGNILERFSAQQFPDLHSELNLSSLELGDSALYFCASSAQGATVNTEAFFGQGTRLTVV.

The V call is TRBV28, the J call TRBJ1-2; TRBD1 aligns across 7 bases. From germline, CDR1 is MDHEN and CDR2 SYDVKM. With 5 bases clipped from V and 4 bases from J, the junction kept 4 bases outside the gene matches. The CDR3 spans 13 residues. The CDR3 here is CASSPGQFYGYTF. CDR3 sequence (DNA): TGTGCCAGCAGTCCGGGACAGTTCTATGGCTACACCTTC.

The chain links TRBV10-3 to TRBJ2-2; 8 bases align to TRBD1. CDR1 and CDR2 (germline): ENHRY, SYGVKD. Trimming removed 4 bases from V and 7 bases from J; junction bases left unmatched: 5. This CDR3 is 14 amino acids long. CDR3 DNA: TGTGCCATCAGTGGACAGGGGACGGGCGGGGAGCTGTTTTTT. Its protein is CAISGQGTGGELFF.

This chain links TRBV7-2 with TRBJ1-1; TRBD1 agrees at 10 bases. The ends lost 1 base at V and 6 bases at J; junction bases unmatched: 8. The CDR3 has 16 amino acids. CDR1 is SGHTA and CDR2 is FQGNSA in the germline V gene. This chain's CDR3 is CASSLVPDRGLSEAFF. The DNA for the CDR3 is TGTGCCAGCAGCTTAGTTCCTGACAGGGGGCTCTCTGAAGCTTTCTTT.

The chain carries TRBV27 and TRBJ2-1, with 9 bases matching TRBD2. Germline V gene data show CDR1 as MNHEY and CDR2 as SMNVEV (reference sequence). Trimming cost V 5 bases and J 3 bases; bases outside gene matches: 2. CDR3 length: 14 amino acids. The CDR3 sequence is CASSPSGNYNEQFF. The CDR3 DNA reads as TGTGCCAGCAGTCCTAGCGGGAACTACAATGAGCAGTTCTTC.

This rearrangement joins TRBV6-5 to TRBJ2-7, with D possibly matching TRBD1 (6 bases). V lost 6 bases and J 2 bases, leaving 17 bases between the germline ends. This CDR3 is 15 amino acids long. The germline V gene encodes CDR1 MNHEY and CDR2 SVGAGI. This CDR3 is CASSPARDMAYEQYF. In nucleotides, the CDR3 is TGTGCCAGCAGCCCCGCACGGGACATGGCCTACGAGCAGTACTTC.

The chain is built from TRBV29-1 and TRBJ2-3; 10 bases fit TRBD2. This CDR3 comprises 15 residues. Germline V gene data show CDR1 as SQVTM and CDR2 as ANQGSEA. The V and J ends lost 7 bases and 7 bases, in that order; junction bases with no gene match: 14. CDR3 DNA sequence: TGCAGCGCCGTTCCTAGCGGGAGAATCGATAATACGCAGTATTTT. This gives the protein CSAVPSGRIDNTQYF.

DNA for the CDR3: TGCGCCAGCAGCATCGGACGGGGGGCCAATGAGCAGTTCTTC. Its translation: CASSIGRGANEQFF. V is TRBV5-1 and J is TRBJ2-1, with a possible D match to TRBD2 (7 bases). This CDR3 contains 14 residues. Trimming removed 4 bases at V and 6 bases at J, with 14 bases between. Looked up from germline, CDR1 is SGHRS and CDR2 is YFSETQ.

The sample holds one count of this clone. The V and J genes are TRBV30 and TRBJ2-4; 7 bases fit TRBD1. V lost 5 bases to trimming and J lost 7 bases; unmatched junction nucleotides: 11. The V gene's germline CDR1 is GTSNPN and CDR2 SVGIG (reference sequence). This CDR3 region has 14 residues. CDR3 amino acids: CAWGSRQGWNIQYF. CDR3 coding DNA: TGTGCCTGGGGGAGTAGACAGGGATGGAACATTCAGTACTTC. Combining the CDR3 with reference TRBV30 and TRBJ2-4 gives the whole variable domain SQTIHQWPATLVQPVGSPLSLECTVEGTSNPNLYWYRQAAGRGLQLLFYSVGIGQISSEVPQNLSASRPQDRQFILSSKKLLLSDSGFYLCAWGSRQGWNIQYFGAGTRLSVL.